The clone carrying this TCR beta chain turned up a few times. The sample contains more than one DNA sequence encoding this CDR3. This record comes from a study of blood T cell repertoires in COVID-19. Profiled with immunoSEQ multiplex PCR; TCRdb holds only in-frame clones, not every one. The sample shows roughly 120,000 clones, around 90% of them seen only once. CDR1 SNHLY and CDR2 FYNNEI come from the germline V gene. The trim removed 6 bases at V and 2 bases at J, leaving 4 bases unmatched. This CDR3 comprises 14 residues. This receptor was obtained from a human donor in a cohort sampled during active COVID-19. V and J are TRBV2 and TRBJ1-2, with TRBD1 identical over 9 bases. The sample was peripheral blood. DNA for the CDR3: TGTGCCAGCAGCCTGGACAGGGGAAACTATGGCTACACCTTC. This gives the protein CASSLDRGNYGYTF.